The text below deals with one T cell receptor (beta chain). Assay: immunoSEQ multiplex PCR; the TCRdb copy retains only in-frame clones and omits some. The data show around 55,000 clones, around 90% seen once. The data stem from a study of control samples from healthy donors and cancer patients. The CDR3 runs to 14 residues. V dropped 7 bases and J dropped 5; count of bases not matched to a gene: 9. CDR1 is SNHLY, CDR2 FYNNEI, per germline. The sequenced sample was blood. The V gene is TRBV2, the J gene TRBJ1-1, with 8 bases identical to TRBD1. This receptor was obtained from a man aged 50-59 years in good health. CDR3 in amino acids: CASTEQGGDTEAFF. DNA for the CDR3: TGTGCCAGCACCGAACAGGGGGGAGATACTGAAGCTTTCTTT.